The clone carrying this T cell receptor beta chain was counted a single time. Its antigen is not known. The PCR made use of 60 Vbeta and 13 Jbeta primers. Only in-frame clones appear in the TCRdb table, and some are missing; sequencing was by immunoSEQ multiplex PCR. The sample holds 200,000 to 250,000 clones, around 86% seen once. The germline V gene has CDR1 SGHTS and CDR2 YDEGEE. The CDR3 sequence is 15 residues long. The V gene end was trimmed by 6 bases and the J gene end by 6 bases; junction bases not matched to a gene: 12. This sample was included in a study of cytomegalovirus exposure and HLA in healthy donors. Overall study findings and caveats: About 90% or about 30% of the time was how often most TCR beta V segments were productive, according to an earlier analysis. One cluster of highly shared sequence variants probably arose as a sequencing artifact. With DRB1 most and HLA-C fewest, TCR association rates differed between HLA loci in a later analysis.

Specimen: PBMCs. The rearrangement links TRBV5-8 to TRBJ1-2, with 9 bases matching TRBD1. This TCR was sampled from a woman aged 50 to 65 in good health and CMV-seropositive. The CDR3 nucleotides read TGTGCCAGCAAGGACAGGGGCCCCCGGGGCGATGGCTACACCTTC. Protein: CASKDRGPRGDGYTF.